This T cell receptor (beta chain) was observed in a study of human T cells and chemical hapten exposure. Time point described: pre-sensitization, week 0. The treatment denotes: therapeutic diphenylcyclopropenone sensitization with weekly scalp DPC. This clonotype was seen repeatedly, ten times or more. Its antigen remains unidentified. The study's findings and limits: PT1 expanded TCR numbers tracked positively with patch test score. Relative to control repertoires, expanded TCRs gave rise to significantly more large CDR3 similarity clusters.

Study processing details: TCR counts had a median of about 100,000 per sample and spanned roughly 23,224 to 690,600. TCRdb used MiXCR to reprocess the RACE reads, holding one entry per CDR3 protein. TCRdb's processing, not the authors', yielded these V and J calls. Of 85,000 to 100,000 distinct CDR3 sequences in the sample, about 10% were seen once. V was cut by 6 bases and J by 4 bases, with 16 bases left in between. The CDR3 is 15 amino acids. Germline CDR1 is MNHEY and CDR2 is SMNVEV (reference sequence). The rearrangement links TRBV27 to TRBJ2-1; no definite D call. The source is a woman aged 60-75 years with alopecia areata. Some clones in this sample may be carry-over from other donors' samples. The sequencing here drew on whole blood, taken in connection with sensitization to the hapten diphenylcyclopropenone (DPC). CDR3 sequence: CASRTPAAGYNEQFF. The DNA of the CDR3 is TGTGCCAGCAGAACCCCGGCCGCTGGTTACAATGAGCAGTTCTTC.